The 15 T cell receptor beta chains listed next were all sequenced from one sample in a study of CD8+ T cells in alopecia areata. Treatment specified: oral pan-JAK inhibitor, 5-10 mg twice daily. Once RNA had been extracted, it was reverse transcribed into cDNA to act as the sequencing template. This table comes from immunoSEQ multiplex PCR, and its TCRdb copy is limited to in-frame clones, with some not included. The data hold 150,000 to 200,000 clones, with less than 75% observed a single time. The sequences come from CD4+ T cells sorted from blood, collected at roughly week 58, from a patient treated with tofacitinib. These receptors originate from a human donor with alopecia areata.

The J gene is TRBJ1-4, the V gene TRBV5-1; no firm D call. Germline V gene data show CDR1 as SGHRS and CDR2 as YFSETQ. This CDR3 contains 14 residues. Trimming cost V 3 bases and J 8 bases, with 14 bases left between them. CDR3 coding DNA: TGCGCCAGCAGCTCAACCGGGTTTGAGGAAAAACTGTTTTTT. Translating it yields CASSSTGFEEKLFF.

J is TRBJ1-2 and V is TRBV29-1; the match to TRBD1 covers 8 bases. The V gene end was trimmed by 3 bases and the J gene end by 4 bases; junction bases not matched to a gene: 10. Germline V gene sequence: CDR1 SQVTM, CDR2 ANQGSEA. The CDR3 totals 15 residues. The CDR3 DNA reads TGCAGCGTTGAGGACAGGGCCTCTTTGGGCTATGGCTACACCTTC. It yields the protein CSVEDRASLGYGYTF.

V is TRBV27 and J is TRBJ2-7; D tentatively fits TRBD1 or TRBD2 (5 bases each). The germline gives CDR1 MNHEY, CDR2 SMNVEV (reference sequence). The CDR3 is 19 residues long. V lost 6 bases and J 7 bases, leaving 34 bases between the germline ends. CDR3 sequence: CASRILGSTFGGRREEQYF. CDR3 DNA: TGTGCCAGCAGGATCCTCGGGTCCACCTTTGGGGGACGCAGGGAGGAGCAGTACTTC.

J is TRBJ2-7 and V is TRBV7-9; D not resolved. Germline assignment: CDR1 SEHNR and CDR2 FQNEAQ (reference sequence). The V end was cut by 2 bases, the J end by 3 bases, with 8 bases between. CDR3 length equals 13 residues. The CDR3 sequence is CASSLNPRYEQYF. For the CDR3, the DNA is TGTGCCAGCAGCTTAAACCCCCGCTACGAGCAGTACTTC.

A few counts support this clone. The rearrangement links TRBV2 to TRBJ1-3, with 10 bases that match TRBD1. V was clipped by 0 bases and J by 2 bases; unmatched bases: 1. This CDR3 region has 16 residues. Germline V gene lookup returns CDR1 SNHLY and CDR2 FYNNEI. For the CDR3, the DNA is TGTGCCAGCAGTGAAGCAGGGACAGGGGCTGGAAACACCATATATTTT. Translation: CASSEAGTGAGNTIYF.

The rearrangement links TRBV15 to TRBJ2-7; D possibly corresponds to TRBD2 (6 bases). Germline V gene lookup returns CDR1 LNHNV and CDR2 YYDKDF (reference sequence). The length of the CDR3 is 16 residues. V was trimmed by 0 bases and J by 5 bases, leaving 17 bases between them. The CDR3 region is CATSREVERGWNEQYF. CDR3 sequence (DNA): TGTGCCACCAGCAGAGAGGTGGAACGGGGGTGGAACGAGCAGTACTTC.

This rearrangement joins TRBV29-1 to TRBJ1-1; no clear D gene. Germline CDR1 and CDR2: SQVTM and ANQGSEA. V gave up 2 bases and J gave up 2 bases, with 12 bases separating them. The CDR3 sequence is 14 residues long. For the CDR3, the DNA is TGCAGCGTTGAATTGATGTCCCCAAACACTGAAGCTTTCTTT. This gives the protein CSVELMSPNTEAFF.

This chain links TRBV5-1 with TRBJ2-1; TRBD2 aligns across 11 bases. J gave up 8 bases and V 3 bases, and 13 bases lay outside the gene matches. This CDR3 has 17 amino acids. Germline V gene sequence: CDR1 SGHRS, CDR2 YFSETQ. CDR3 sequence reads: CASSSRGVGSGGDEQFF. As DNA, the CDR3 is TGCGCCAGCAGCTCCCGCGGAGTAGGTAGCGGGGGGGATGAGCAGTTCTTC.

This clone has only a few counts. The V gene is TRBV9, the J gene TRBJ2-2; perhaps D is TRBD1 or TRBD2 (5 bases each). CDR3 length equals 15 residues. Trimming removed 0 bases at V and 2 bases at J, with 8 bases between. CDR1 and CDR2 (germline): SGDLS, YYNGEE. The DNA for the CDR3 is TGTGCCAGCAGCGTAGGTGGGGGAAACACCGGGGAGCTGTTTTTT. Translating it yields CASSVGGGNTGELFF.

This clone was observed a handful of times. CDR3 nucleotides: TGCGCCAGCAGCTTGGCTGGCTCTGGAAACACCATATATTTT. Protein: CASSLAGSGNTIYF. The chain links TRBV5-1 to TRBJ1-3, with no clear D. Germline V CDR1 and CDR2: SGHRS, YFSETQ. V was shortened by 0 bases and J by 0 bases, with 4 bases between the two germline ends. CDR3 size: 14 residues.

The CDR3 spells CASSLESRDRRVPSSYNEQFF. For the CDR3, the DNA is TGCGCCAGCAGCTTGGAATCCCGGGACCGCCGAGTTCCAAGCTCCTACAATGAGCAGTTCTTC. This chain connects TRBV5-1 to TRBJ2-1, with D tentatively TRBD1 or TRBD2 (5 bases each). The germline gives CDR1 SGHRS, CDR2 YFSETQ. The V end was cut by 0 bases, the J end by 0 bases, with 25 bases between. The length of the CDR3 is 21 residues.

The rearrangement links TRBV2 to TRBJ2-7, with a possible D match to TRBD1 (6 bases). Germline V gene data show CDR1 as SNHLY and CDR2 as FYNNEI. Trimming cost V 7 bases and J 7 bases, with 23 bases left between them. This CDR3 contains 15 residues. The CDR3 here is CASIEASDRKIEQYF. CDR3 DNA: TGTGCCAGCATCGAGGCCTCGGACAGAAAAATTGAGCAGTACTTC.

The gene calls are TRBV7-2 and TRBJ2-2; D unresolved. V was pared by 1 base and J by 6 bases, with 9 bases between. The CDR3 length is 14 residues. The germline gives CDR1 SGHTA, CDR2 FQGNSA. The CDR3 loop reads CASSLDRGSGELFF. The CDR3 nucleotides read TGTGCCAGCAGCTTAGACCGAGGCTCCGGGGAGCTGTTTTTT.

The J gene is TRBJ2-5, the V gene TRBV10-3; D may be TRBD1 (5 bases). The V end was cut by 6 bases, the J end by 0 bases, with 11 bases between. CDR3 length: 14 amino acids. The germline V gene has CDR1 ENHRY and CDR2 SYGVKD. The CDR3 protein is CAISNMDNQETQYF. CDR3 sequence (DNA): TGTGCCATCAGCAACATGGACAACCAAGAGACCCAGTACTTC.

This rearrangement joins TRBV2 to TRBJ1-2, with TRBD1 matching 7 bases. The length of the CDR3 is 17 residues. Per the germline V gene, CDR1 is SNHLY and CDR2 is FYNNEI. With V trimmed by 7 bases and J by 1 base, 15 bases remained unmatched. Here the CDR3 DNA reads TGTGCCAGCAAGCCGTGGACTAAGGGGGCTCTTAACTATGGCTACACCTTC. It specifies CASKPWTKGALNYGYTF.